The 18 T cell receptor beta chains below come from one sample, sequenced in a study of control samples from healthy donors and cancer patients. Repertoires were generated with immunoSEQ multiplex PCR, while TCRdb's copy carries only in-frame clones and drops some. The data hold roughly 86,000 clones, with about nine tenths observed a single time. Input material: blood. All receptors come from a woman under 30 in good health.

This chain uses TRBV7-2 with TRBJ2-2, with TRBD2 as a possible D gene (6 bases). Germline CDR1 SGHTA, CDR2 FQGNSA. V gave up 3 bases and J gave up 3 bases, with 8 bases separating them. The CDR3 is made up of 14 amino acids. In DNA form, the CDR3 reads TGTGCCAGCAGCTTGGGACTTGACACCGGGGAGCTGTTTTTT. It encodes CASSLGLDTGELFF.

CDR3 residues: CASSLAGLADQETQYF. CDR3 bases: TGTGCCAGCAGCTTAGCGGGACTAGCGGACCAAGAGACCCAGTACTTC. This chain uses TRBV7-2 with TRBJ2-5; 11 nucleotides align to TRBD2. Germline values: CDR1 SGHTA, CDR2 FQGNSA. This CDR3 contains 16 residues. V shed 0 bases and J 0 bases; nucleotides not matched to a gene: 0.

V and J are TRBV6-5 and TRBJ1-1; D unresolved. The V gene's germline CDR1 is MNHEY and CDR2 SVGAGI. Trimming removed 4 bases at V and 1 base at J, with 10 bases between. The CDR3 runs to 14 residues. CDR3 protein: CASSSSLGNTEAFF. The CDR3 region has the DNA TGTGCCAGCAGTTCCTCTTTAGGGAACACTGAAGCTTTCTTT.

V and J are TRBV7-9 and TRBJ1-1; 7 nucleotides agree with TRBD1. CDR1 and CDR2 from the germline V gene are SEHNR and FQNEAQ (reference sequence). Trimming at V came to 6 bases and at J to 1 base, leaving 5 bases not matched to a gene. CDR3 size: 14 residues. The DNA of the CDR3 is TGTGCCAGCAGTTCCGGGACAGAGAACACTGAAGCTTTCTTT. Translated: CASSSGTENTEAFF.

The chain has TRBV5-1 and TRBJ1-6; D is ambiguous. This CDR3 is 14 amino acids long. Germline CDR1 reads SGHRS; CDR2 reads YFSETQ. Trimming left V 2 bases short and J 1 base short, with 4 bases between. CDR3 residues: CASSFSSYNSPLHF. Here the CDR3 DNA reads TGCGCCAGCAGCTTCTCTTCCTATAATTCACCCCTCCACTTT.

The chain combines TRBV10-3 with TRBJ1-5, with TRBD1 matching over 7 bases. Per germline, CDR1 ENHRY and CDR2 SYGVKD. Trimming at V came to 0 bases and at J to 2 bases, leaving 7 bases not matched to a gene. The CDR3 runs to 17 residues. The CDR3 spells CAISESGGGAGNQPQHF. The CDR3 DNA reads as TGTGCCATCAGTGAGTCGGGAGGGGGCGCAGGCAATCAGCCCCAGCATTTT.

The chain recombines TRBV7-2 with TRBJ2-1; 13 positions match TRBD2. There are 15 residues in the CDR3. J lost 8 bases, V lost 1 base, and 2 bases had no gene match. CDR1 is SGHTA, CDR2 FQGNSA, per germline. The DNA for the CDR3 is TGTGCCAGCAGCTTAGTACTAGCGGGGGGGTATGAGCAGTTCTTC. Its translation: CASSLVLAGGYEQFF.

The genes are TRBV19 and TRBJ1-1, with 10 positions matching TRBD1. The germline V gene has CDR1 LNHDA and CDR2 SQIVND (reference sequence). V was pared by 9 bases and J by 5 bases, with 6 bases of the junction left unmatched. The CDR3 consists of 13 residues. Here the CDR3 reads CASSDRGRTEAFF. The DNA for the CDR3 is TGTGCCAGCAGTGACAGGGGGCGTACTGAAGCTTTCTTT.

The chain uses TRBV5-8 and TRBJ1-1; TRBD1 matches at 7 bases. Germline lookup yields CDR1 SGHTS and CDR2 YDEGEE. This CDR3 is 13 amino acids long. V lost 3 bases, J lost 8 bases, and 7 bases stayed unmatched. The CDR3 DNA sequence: TGTGCCAGCAGCTGGGGACGACAGGGCGAAGCTTTCTTT. This translates into CASSWGRQGEAFF.

J is TRBJ2-2 and V is TRBV24-1, with unresolved D. V was clipped by 6 bases and J by 5 bases, with 42 bases between them. Germline lookup yields CDR1 KGHDR and CDR2 SFDVKD. The CDR3 totals 24 residues. The CDR3 nucleotides read TGTGCCACCAGTCCCCCAGGATTTTGGCTTCTGTTGGACGGGCAGTCACGGCGAACCGGGGAGCTGTTTTTT. Protein sequence: CATSPPGFWLLLDGQSRRTGELFF.

This chain uses TRBV3-1 (or the pseudogene TRBV3-2) with TRBJ2-2; D is ambiguous. The CDR3 is 14 residues long. V lost 0 bases, J lost 4 bases, and 6 bases lay in between. Germline CDR1 is LGHDT and CDR2 is YNNKEL (reference sequence). Here the CDR3 DNA reads TGTGCCAGCAGCCAAGATCCGTTCACCGGGGAGCTGTTTTTT. Protein product: CASSQDPFTGELFF.

V and J are TRBV4-1 and TRBJ2-7; the D gene is possibly TRBD2 (7 bases). The CDR3 sequence is 17 residues long. The germline V and J ends were trimmed by 0 bases and 4 bases, with 19 bases remaining between them. CDR1 is MGHRA, CDR2 YSYEKL, per germline. This chain's CDR3 is CASSQDGGAEGRYEQYF. CDR3 nucleotide sequence: TGCGCCAGCAGCCAAGATGGGGGGGCGGAGGGCCGTTACGAGCAGTACTTC.

This clone showed up just a few times. The chain is built from TRBV21-1 and TRBJ2-6. TRBV21-1 represents a pseudogene. The CDR3 has 19 amino acids. For the CDR3, the DNA is TGTGCCAGCAGCAAAGAACCCGGACGCCACGACTCTGGGGCCAACGTCCTGACTTTC. The encoded protein is CASSKEPGRHDSGANVLTF.

The chain employs TRBV19 and TRBJ1-6, with TRBD1 as a possible D gene (5 bases). The CDR3 sequence is 14 residues long. The V end lost 2 bases, the J end lost 9 bases, and 11 bases lay between the germline ends. Germline V gives CDR1 LNHDA, CDR2 SQIVND (reference sequence). The CDR3 sequence is CASSILQGGSPLHF. CDR3 in DNA: TGTGCCAGTAGTATACTCCAGGGCGGTTCACCCCTCCACTTT.

This rearrangement joins TRBV7-2 to TRBJ1-1; D may be TRBD1 (6 bases). Germline V gives CDR1 SGHTA, CDR2 FQGNSA. V was shortened by 2 bases and J by 2 bases, with 12 bases between the two germline ends. This CDR3 has 15 amino acids. In DNA, the CDR3 is TGTGCCAGCAGCTTATGGACAGCGGTTAACACTGAAGCTTTCTTT. It translates to CASSLWTAVNTEAFF.

This clone appeared a few times. V is TRBV1 and J is TRBJ2-7. TRBV1 is classified as a pseudogene. The CDR3 has 15 amino acids. The CDR3 bases are TGCACCAGCAGCCGAGCCTGGGGGTCCACCTACGAGCAGTACTTC. Translation gives CTSSRAWGSTYEQYF.

The V and J genes are TRBV3-1 (or the pseudogene TRBV3-2) and TRBJ2-6; the D gene is possibly TRBD1 (6 bases). Per the germline V gene, CDR1 is LGHDT and CDR2 is YNNKEL (reference sequence). There are 14 residues in the CDR3. V lost 8 bases and J lost 5, with 13 bases in between. The CDR3 coding sequence is TGTGCCAGCTCAGGGGACGCAAGGGCCAACGTCCTGACTTTC. Amino acids: CASSGDARANVLTF.

This clone has only one observation. The chain combines TRBV29-1 with TRBJ1-1; tentative D call: TRBD1 (5 bases). This CDR3 is built from 13 residues. V lost 7 bases and J lost 5, with 17 bases in between. Germline CDR1 SQVTM, CDR2 ANQGSEA. CDR3: CSGSGTETTEAFF. CDR3 coding DNA: TGCAGCGGGTCCGGGACGGAGACAACTGAAGCTTTCTTT.